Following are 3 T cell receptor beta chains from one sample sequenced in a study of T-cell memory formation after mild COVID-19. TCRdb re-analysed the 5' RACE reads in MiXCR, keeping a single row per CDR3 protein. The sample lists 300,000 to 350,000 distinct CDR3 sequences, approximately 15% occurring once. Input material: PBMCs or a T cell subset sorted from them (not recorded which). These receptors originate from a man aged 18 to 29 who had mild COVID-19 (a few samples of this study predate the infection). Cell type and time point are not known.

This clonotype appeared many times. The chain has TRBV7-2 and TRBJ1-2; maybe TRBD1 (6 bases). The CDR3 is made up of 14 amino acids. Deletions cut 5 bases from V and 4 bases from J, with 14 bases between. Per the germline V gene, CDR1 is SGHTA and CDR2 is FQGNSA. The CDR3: CASSPNQGSYGYTF. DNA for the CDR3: TGTGCCAGCAGCCCAAATCAGGGGAGCTATGGCTACACCTTC. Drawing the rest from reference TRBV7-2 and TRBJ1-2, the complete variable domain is GAGVSQSPSNKVTEKGKDVELRCDPISGHTALYWYRQSLGQGLEFLIYFQGNSAPDKSGLPSDRFSAERTGGSVSTLTIQRTQQEDSAVYLCASSPNQGSYGYTFGSGTRLTVV.

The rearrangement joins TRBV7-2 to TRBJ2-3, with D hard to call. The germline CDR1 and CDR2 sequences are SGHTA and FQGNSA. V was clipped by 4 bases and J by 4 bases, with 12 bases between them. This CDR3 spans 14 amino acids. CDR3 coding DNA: TGTGCCAGCAGCTCCTCTGCTGGTCCAGATACGCAGTATTTT. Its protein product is CASSSSAGPDTQYF.

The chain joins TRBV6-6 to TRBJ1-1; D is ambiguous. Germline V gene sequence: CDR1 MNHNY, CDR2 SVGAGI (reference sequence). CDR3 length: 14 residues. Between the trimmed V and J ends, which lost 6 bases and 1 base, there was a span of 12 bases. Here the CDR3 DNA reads TGTGCCAGCAGCCCAGTGTTGGGGAACACTGAAGCTTTCTTT. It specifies CASSPVLGNTEAFF.